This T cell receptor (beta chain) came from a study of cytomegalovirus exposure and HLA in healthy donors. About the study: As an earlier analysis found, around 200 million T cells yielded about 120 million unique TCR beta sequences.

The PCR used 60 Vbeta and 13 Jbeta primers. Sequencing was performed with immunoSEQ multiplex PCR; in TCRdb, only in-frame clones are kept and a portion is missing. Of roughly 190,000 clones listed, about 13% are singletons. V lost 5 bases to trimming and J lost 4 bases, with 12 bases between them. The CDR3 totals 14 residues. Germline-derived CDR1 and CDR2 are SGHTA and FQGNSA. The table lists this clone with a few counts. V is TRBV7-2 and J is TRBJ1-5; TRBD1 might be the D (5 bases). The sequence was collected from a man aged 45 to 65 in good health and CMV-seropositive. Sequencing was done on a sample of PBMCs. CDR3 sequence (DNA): TGTGCCAGCAGCCCCCAGGGTGTGAATCAGCCCCAGCATTTT. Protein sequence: CASSPQGVNQPQHF.